The 17 T cell receptor beta chains below come from one sample, sequenced in a study of control samples from healthy donors and cancer patients. The method was immunoSEQ multiplex PCR; TCRdb's version includes in-frame clones alone and lacks a portion of them. This sample yields fewer than 90,000 clones, of which roughly 94% are seen a single time; about 6.2% belongs to the top ten. Input material: blood. These TCRs come from a woman in her thirties or forties in good health.

This chain joins TRBV19 and TRBJ1-2; D unresolved. Germline V CDR1 and CDR2: LNHDA, SQIVND (reference sequence). V lost 6 bases, J lost 3 bases, and 14 bases lay in between. There are 14 residues in the CDR3. The CDR3 nucleotides are TGTGCCAGTAGGGTCTCGCCAGGAGACTATGGCTACACCTTC. This sequence encodes CASRVSPGDYGYTF.

The chain couples TRBV18 to TRBJ2-7, with D perhaps given as TRBD1 or TRBD2 (5 bases each). CDR1 is KGHSH, CDR2 LQKENI, per germline. Trimming left V 6 bases short and J 3 bases short, with 21 bases between. The CDR3 runs to 16 residues. CDR3 in amino acids: CASSERAGLGIYEQYF. CDR3 coding DNA: TGTGCCAGCTCCGAGAGGGCAGGGTTGGGTATCTACGAGCAGTACTTC.

The chain links TRBV3-1 (or the pseudogene TRBV3-2) to TRBJ1-3, with D hard to call. CDR1 and CDR2 from the germline V gene are LGHDT and YNNKEL (reference sequence). The CDR3 contains 16 residues. Trimming shortened V by 4 bases and J by 0 bases, and 13 bases separated the two germline ends. As DNA, the CDR3 is TGTGCCAGCAGCCGTGGGAACTACCCCTCTGGAAACACCATATATTTT. Amino acids: CASSRGNYPSGNTIYF.

The chain carries TRBV18 and TRBJ1-1; tentative D call: TRBD1 (6 bases). This CDR3 contains 14 residues. V was shortened by 1 base and J by 5 bases, with 11 bases between the two germline ends. Germline V gene lookup returns CDR1 KGHSH and CDR2 LQKENI. The CDR3 DNA follows: TGTGCCAGCTCACCACAGGGGGGAAGGACTGAAGCTTTCTTT. As protein: CASSPQGGRTEAFF. Full variable domain (missing parts from reference TRBV18 and TRBJ1-1): NAGVMQNPRHLVRRRGQEARLRCSPMKGHSHVYWYRQLPEEGLKFMVYLQKENIIDESGMPKERFSAEFPKEGPSILRIQQVVRGDSAAYFCASSPQGGRTEAFFGQGTRLTVV.

This chain connects TRBV18 to TRBJ1-4; D gene unclear. CDR1 and CDR2 (germline): KGHSH, LQKENI. The ends were cut back, 2 bases at V and 8 bases at J, with 9 bases in the middle. The CDR3 runs 13 residues. The CDR3 here is CASSPDGREKLFF. The CDR3 coding sequence is TGTGCCAGCTCACCAGACGGACGCGAAAAACTGTTTTTT.

This clone was recorded once. The chain uses TRBV28 and TRBJ1-2, with TRBD1 matching over 9 bases. The germline CDR1 and CDR2 sequences are MDHEN and SYDVKM. V dropped 6 bases and J dropped 4; count of bases not matched to a gene: 6. The CDR3 sequence is 14 residues long. The DNA of the CDR3 is TGTGCCAGCAGGGACAGGGGTGAGGGCTATGGCTACACCTTC. Translating gives CASRDRGEGYGYTF.

The genes are TRBV7-3 and TRBJ2-7; D tentatively reads TRBD1 or TRBD2 (6 bases each). The CDR3 contains 15 residues. V was shortened by 5 bases and J by 6 bases, with 20 bases between the two germline ends. Germline-derived CDR1 and CDR2 are SGHTA and FQGTGA. Here the CDR3 DNA reads TGTGCCAGCAGCCCAAGACAGGCGGGGTGGGGCGAGCAGTACTTC. This codes for CASSPRQAGWGEQYF.

This rearrangement joins TRBV6-1 to TRBJ2-7, with TRBD2 as a possible D gene (5 bases). The CDR3 has 15 residues. In germline, CDR1 is MNHNS, CDR2 SASEGT. The ends were cut back, 0 bases at V and 6 bases at J, with 15 bases in the middle. As DNA, the CDR3 is TGTGCCAGCAGTGAAGCGTGGAGGTCTTGGGGCGAGCAGTACTTC. This sequence encodes CASSEAWRSWGEQYF.

The chain links TRBV7-2 to TRBJ1-4; unclear D gene. The CDR3 covers 15 residues. Germline CDR1 reads SGHTA; CDR2 reads FQGNSA. The V gene lost 5 bases and the J gene lost 6 bases, with 16 bases spanning the gap. CDR3: CASSTTGPAHEKLFF. The DNA of the CDR3 is TGTGCCAGCAGCACGACCGGGCCGGCACATGAAAAACTGTTTTTT.

The chain couples TRBV10-2 to TRBJ2-1; TRBD2 might be the D (6 bases). The germline V gene encodes CDR1 WSHSY and CDR2 SAAADI. With 3 bases removed from V and 0 bases from J, the gap between germline ends came to 15 bases. This CDR3 contains 17 residues. Here the CDR3 DNA reads TGCGCCAGCAGTGACCCGGGACTCGCCCCCTCCTACAATGAGCAGTTCTTC. This gives the protein CASSDPGLAPSYNEQFF.

V is TRBV10-3 and J is TRBJ2-1; D not certain. This CDR3 is built from 16 residues. Between the trimmed V and J ends, which lost 4 bases and 7 bases, there was a span of 20 bases. CDR1 and CDR2 from the germline V gene are ENHRY and SYGVKD. This CDR3 is CAISVLPGPIGNEQFF. The CDR3 DNA is TGTGCCATCAGTGTCCTTCCGGGCCCTATCGGGAATGAGCAGTTCTTC.

J is TRBJ1-5 and V is TRBV15, with D unresolved. Germline assignment: CDR1 LNHNV and CDR2 YYDKDF (reference sequence). The CDR3 is 14 amino acids. V was pared by 0 bases and J by 6 bases, with 9 bases between. The CDR3 DNA reads TGTGCCACCAGCAGAGATCGGGAGGCTCAGCCCCAGCATTTT. It is translated as CATSRDREAQPQHF.

This sequence joins TRBV21-1 and TRBJ1-1; no DNA check was done on the table's D call, TRBD1. TRBV21-1 is described as a pseudogene. This CDR3 has 19 amino acids. The CDR3 sequence: CASSKGGQELKGLDTEAFF. The CDR3 DNA follows: TGTGCCAGCAGCAAAGGGGGACAGGAGCTCAAGGGATTGGACACTGAAGCTTTCTTT.

This clone has only one observation. The V call is TRBV7-2, the J call TRBJ2-3, with D maybe TRBD2 (7 bases). The CDR3 is 13 amino acids. Germline CDR1 is SGHTA and CDR2 is FQGNSA. The V gene lost 0 bases and the J gene lost 8 bases, with 9 bases spanning the gap. The CDR3 is CASSLARGGTQYF. CDR3 nucleotide sequence: TGTGCCAGCAGCTTAGCTAGGGGGGGTACGCAGTATTTT.

The chain is built from TRBV6-2 or TRBV6-3 and TRBJ1-2; D remains unclear. Looked up from germline, CDR1 is MNHEY and CDR2 is SVGEGT. The CDR3 sequence is 14 residues long. The V gene lost 4 bases and the J gene lost 6 bases, with 15 bases spanning the gap. CDR3: CASSFNPDGHGYTF. The CDR3 coding sequence is TGTGCCAGCAGTTTTAATCCCGATGGCCATGGCTACACCTTC.

The chain recombines TRBV2 with TRBJ1-5; D call uncertain. CDR3 length equals 13 residues. V lost 4 bases to trimming and J lost 5 bases, with 9 bases between them. Per the germline V gene, CDR1 is SNHLY and CDR2 is FYNNEI. The CDR3 region is CASSAPGYQPQHF. The CDR3 bases are TGTGCCAGCAGTGCCCCAGGCTATCAGCCCCAGCATTTT.

The chain combines TRBV20-1 with TRBJ1-5; tentatively, D is TRBD1 (6 bases). The germline CDR1 and CDR2 sequences are DFQATT and SNEGSKA (reference sequence). The CDR3 consists of 11 residues. V was cut by 3 bases and J by 12 bases, with 12 bases left in between. The CDR3 spells CSASWGAIQHF. CDR3 nucleotide sequence: TGCAGTGCTAGTTGGGGGGCCATCCAGCATTTT.